This TCR beta chain is drawn from a study of cytomegalovirus exposure and HLA in healthy donors. The V gene lost 3 bases and the J gene lost 7 bases, with 27 bases spanning the gap. Per the germline V gene, CDR1 is LGHNA and CDR2 is YSLEER. The CDR3 spans 18 residues. 13 Jbeta primers and 60 Vbeta primers were used for the PCR. Measured with immunoSEQ multiplex PCR; TCRdb has only the in-frame clones, and not every one. The sample has some 130,000 clones, 80% seen once; the top ten hold approximately 4.8%. Unrecorded immune exposures were likely, despite nominal health at sampling. The receptor was derived from a man under 40 in good health. The rearrangement joins TRBV4-3 to TRBJ1-2, with a tentative D call TRBD1 (6 bases). Sequenced input: PBMCs. The CDR3, as DNA: TGCGCCAGCAGCCATGCGAGACCGGGACACCTATTGCCTGGTGGCTACACCTTC. It translates to CASSHARPGHLLPGGYTF.